Listed here are 5 T cell receptor beta chains from one sample, sequenced in a study of CD8+ T cells in alopecia areata (dated by TCRdb to the late 2010s). The library was built by means of the immunoSEQ multiplex PCR assay. RNA was extracted from all samples and reverse transcribed into cDNA, which served as template for TCR sequencing. Imported from immuneACCESS, the table was reduced by TCRdb to in-frame sequences with V and J called. These copies leave out some clones; in studies compared against another copy, an unresolved V gene accounts for under half, and the cause of the remainder is not known. The sample table shows 100,000 to 150,000 clones, and 45% to 65% are seen once. The top ten constitute roughly 4.5% of the sample. In the paper's terms, the time point label means: baseline before oral tofacitinib. The input for sequencing was CD4+ T cells sorted from blood, taken at week 0. These receptor sequences come from a human donor with alopecia areata.

The chain employs TRBV4-3 and TRBJ1-4; 9 positions agree with TRBD1. The CDR3 runs 17 residues. Germline loops: CDR1 LGHNA, CDR2 YSLEER. V lost 0 bases to trimming and J lost 6 bases; unmatched junction nucleotides: 8. CDR3 residues: CASSQDMGQGYDEKLFF. DNA for the CDR3: TGCGCCAGCAGCCAAGATATGGGACAGGGTTATGATGAAAAACTGTTTTTT.

This clone was counted only a few times. The V and J genes are TRBV2 and TRBJ1-2; a possible D gene is TRBD1 (5 bases). The V gene lost 5 bases and the J gene lost 4 bases, with 14 bases spanning the gap. Per the germline V gene, CDR1 is SNHLY and CDR2 is FYNNEI. The CDR3 is 14 residues long. The chain's CDR3 is CASSSLQGGYGYTF. The CDR3 nucleotides read TGTGCCAGCAGTTCCCTGCAGGGCGGCTATGGCTACACCTTC.

The chain is built from TRBV5-4 and TRBJ2-1; 12 bases match TRBD2. Trimming took 4 bases from V and 8 from J; bases not matched to a gene: 13. The CDR3 has 17 residues. Germline CDR1 and CDR2: SGHNT and YYREEE (reference sequence). The CDR3 is CASSMSRTSGTGDEQFF. The CDR3, as DNA: TGTGCCAGCAGCATGAGTAGGACTAGCGGGACCGGCGATGAGCAGTTCTTC.

The chain links TRBV28 to TRBJ2-7; the D is unclear. The germline V gene has CDR1 MDHEN and CDR2 SYDVKM. This CDR3 contains 13 residues. Trimming left V 2 bases short and J 3 bases short, with 8 bases between. CDR3 loop: CASSLPSYYEQYF. The CDR3 region has the DNA TGTGCCAGCAGTTTACCCAGCTACTACGAGCAGTACTTC.

The J gene is TRBJ2-7, the V gene TRBV19; D is perhaps TRBD1 (6 bases). The CDR3 runs to 14 residues. Germline-derived CDR1 and CDR2 are LNHDA and SQIVND (reference sequence). With 4 bases removed from V and 1 base from J, the gap between germline ends came to 11 bases. The CDR3 nucleotides are TGTGCCAGTAGTAACCACAGGGAATCCTACGAGCAGTACTTC. Amino acids: CASSNHRESYEQYF.